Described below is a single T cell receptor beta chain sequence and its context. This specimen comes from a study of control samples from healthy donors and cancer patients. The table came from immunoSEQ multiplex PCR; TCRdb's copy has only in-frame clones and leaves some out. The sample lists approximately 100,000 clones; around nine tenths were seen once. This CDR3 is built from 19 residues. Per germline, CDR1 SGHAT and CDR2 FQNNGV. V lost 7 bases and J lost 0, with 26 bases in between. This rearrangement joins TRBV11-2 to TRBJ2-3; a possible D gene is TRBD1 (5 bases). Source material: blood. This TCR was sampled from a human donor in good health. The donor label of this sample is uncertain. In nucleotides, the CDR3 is TGTGCCAGCAAGAGGAACCTCGTCACAGGTTCTCCTAGCACAGATACGCAGTATTTT. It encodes CASKRNLVTGSPSTDTQYF.